This T cell receptor beta chain was recorded in a study of beta chain features in type 1 diabetes. Expressed TCRB transcripts got sequenced, as all isolated RNA was reverse transcribed. This table comes from immunoSEQ multiplex PCR, and its TCRdb copy is limited to in-frame clones, with some not included. The repertoire includes some 900,000 clones, about a sixth of them detected once, and around 0.02% sits in the top ten. Study conclusions and caveats: HLA effects on TCRB rearrangement stayed unresolved here.

Populations obtained by sorting all exceeded 95% purity. CDR1 is ENHRY and CDR2 is SYGVKD in the germline V gene. CDR3 length: 13 amino acids. Trimming cost V 7 bases and J 4 bases, with 13 bases left between them. This clone was found a few times. Its target is unknown. V gene TRBV10-3 combines with J gene TRBJ1-1; D perhaps matches TRBD1 (6 bases). The sequence came from a woman in her late teens or twenties in good health. Source material: naive CD4+ T cells from blood. The chain's CDR3 is CAITGGVGTEAFF. CDR3 DNA sequence: TGTGCCATCACGGGGGGCGTGGGCACTGAAGCTTTCTTT.